This T cell receptor (beta chain) was found in a study of shared clonotypes between healthy human individuals. Study in general: CD4 naive cells filled three plates per donor, CD4 memory three, CD8 naive two and CD8 memory one.

A note on this clone: What it binds is unknown.

From germline, CDR1 is MDHEN and CDR2 SYDVKM. The CDR3 runs to 14 residues. V shed 3 bases and J 5 bases; nucleotides not matched to a gene: 6. This table comes from immunoSEQ multiplex PCR, and its TCRdb copy is limited to in-frame clones, with some not included. The sample contains 600,000 to 750,000 clones, 90% of which appear only once. Study results and limitations: Blood was the sole source, and tissue repertoires probably differ. Across subsets, estimated richness was generally greater for naive than for memory populations.

What was sequenced was memory CD8+ T cells from PBMCs. Subset in this sample: CD45RO+ cells pooled with CCR7-negative TemRA cells. The TCR comes from a man younger than 35 in good health. Some clones in this sample may be carry-over from other donors' samples. The chain carries TRBV28 and TRBJ2-5; TRBD2 matches at 7 bases. CDR3 nucleotides: TGTGCCAGCAGTTTCAGGTTGGGGGGGGAGACCCAGTACTTC. Protein: CASSFRLGGETQYF.